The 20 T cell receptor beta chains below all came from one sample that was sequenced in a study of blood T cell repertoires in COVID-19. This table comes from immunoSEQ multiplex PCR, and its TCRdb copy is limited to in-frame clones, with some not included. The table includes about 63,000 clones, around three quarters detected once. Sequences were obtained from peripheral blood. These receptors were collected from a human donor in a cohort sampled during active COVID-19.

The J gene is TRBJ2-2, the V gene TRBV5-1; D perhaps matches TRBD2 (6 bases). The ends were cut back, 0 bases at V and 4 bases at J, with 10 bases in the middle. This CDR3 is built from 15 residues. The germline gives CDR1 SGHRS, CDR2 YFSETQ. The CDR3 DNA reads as TGCGCCAGCAGCTTGGCGTCGGGGGTCACCGGGGAGCTGTTTTTT. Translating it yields CASSLASGVTGELFF.

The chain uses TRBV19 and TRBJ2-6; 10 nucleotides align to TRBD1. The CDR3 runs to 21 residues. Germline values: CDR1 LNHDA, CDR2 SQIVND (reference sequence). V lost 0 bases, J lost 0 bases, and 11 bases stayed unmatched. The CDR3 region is CASSIDRYRDRGGSGANVLTF. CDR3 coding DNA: TGTGCCAGTAGTATAGATCGGTACCGGGACAGGGGAGGCTCTGGGGCCAACGTCCTGACTTTC.

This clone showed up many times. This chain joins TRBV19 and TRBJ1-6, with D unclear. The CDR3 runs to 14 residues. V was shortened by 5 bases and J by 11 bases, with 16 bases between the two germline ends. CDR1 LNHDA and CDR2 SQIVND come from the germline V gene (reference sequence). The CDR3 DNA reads TGTGCCAGTAGTCCTGGGGAGAGGAAGGCACCCCTCCACTTT. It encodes CASSPGERKAPLHF.

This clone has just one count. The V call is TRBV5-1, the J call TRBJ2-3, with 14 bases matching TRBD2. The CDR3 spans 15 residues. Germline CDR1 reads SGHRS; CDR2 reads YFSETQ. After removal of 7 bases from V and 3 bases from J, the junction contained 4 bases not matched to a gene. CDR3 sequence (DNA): TGCGCCAGCCAGACTAGCGGGAGGGAGACAGATACGCAGTATTTT. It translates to CASQTSGRETDTQYF.

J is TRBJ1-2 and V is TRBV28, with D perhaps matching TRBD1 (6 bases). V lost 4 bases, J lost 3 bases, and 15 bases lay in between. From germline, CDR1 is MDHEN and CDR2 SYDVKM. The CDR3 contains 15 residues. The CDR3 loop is CASSYSGGWDYGYTF. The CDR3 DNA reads TGTGCCAGCAGTTATTCGGGGGGCTGGGACTATGGCTACACCTTC.

The CDR3 sequence: CASSYARTSGYEQYF. As DNA, the CDR3 is TGTGCCAGCAGTTACGCCCGGACTAGCGGCTACGAGCAGTACTTC. The V gene is TRBV6-5, the J gene TRBJ2-7; TRBD2 agrees at 10 bases. Germline lookup yields CDR1 MNHEY and CDR2 SVGAGI. V lost 2 bases to trimming and J lost 3 bases; unmatched junction nucleotides: 4. CDR3 length: 15 residues.

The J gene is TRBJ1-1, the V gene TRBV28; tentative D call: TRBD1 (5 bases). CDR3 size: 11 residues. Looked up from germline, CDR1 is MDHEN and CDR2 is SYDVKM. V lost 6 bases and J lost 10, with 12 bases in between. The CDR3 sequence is CASSPSGGAFF. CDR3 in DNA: TGTGCCAGCAGCCCTTCGGGGGGAGCTTTCTTT.

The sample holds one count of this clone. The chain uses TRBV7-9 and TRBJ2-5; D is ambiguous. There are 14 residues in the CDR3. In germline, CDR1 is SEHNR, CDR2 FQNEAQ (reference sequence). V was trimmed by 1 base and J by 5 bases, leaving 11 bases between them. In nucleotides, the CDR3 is TGTGCCAGCAGCTTAGGTCTACCCCCCGAGACCCAGTACTTC. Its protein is CASSLGLPPETQYF.

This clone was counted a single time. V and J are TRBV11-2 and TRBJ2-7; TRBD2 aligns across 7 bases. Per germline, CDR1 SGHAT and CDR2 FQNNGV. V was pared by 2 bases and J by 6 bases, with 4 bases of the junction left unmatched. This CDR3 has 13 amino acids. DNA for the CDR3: TGTGCCAGCAGCTTAAACCCGGGGGGCGAGCAGTACTTC. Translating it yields CASSLNPGGEQYF. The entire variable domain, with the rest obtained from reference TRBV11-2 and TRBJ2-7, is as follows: EAGVAQSPRYKIIEKRQSVAFWCNPISGHATLYWYQQILGQGPKLLIQFQNNGVVDDSQLPKDRFSAERLKGVDSTLKIQPAKLEDSAVYLCASSLNPGGEQYFGPGTRLTVT.

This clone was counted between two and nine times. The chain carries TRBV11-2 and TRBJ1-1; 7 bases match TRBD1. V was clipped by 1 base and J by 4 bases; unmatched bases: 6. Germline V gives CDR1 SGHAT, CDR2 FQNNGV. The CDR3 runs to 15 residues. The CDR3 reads CASSLGRGPGTEAFF. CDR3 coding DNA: TGTGCCAGCAGCTTAGGGAGGGGGCCGGGCACTGAAGCTTTCTTT.

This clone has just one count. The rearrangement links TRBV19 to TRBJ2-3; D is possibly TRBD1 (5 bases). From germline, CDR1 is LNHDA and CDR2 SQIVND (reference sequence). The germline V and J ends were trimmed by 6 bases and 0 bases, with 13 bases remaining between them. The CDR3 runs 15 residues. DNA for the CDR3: TGTGCCAGTAGAGTGACAGCCCCCAGCACAGATACGCAGTATTTT. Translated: CASRVTAPSTDTQYF.

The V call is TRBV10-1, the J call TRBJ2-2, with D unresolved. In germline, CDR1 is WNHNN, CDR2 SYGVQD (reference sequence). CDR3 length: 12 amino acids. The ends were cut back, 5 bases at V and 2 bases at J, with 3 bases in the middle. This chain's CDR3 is CASSTNTGELFF. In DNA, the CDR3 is TGCGCCAGCAGTACAAACACCGGGGAGCTGTTTTTT.

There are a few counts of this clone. The CDR3 region is CASSPSGNSFEKLFF. CDR3 sequence (DNA): TGTGCCAGCTCACCCTCAGGGAACAGTTTTGAAAAACTGTTTTTT. The rearrangement joins TRBV18 to TRBJ1-4, with D possibly being TRBD1 (5 bases). The CDR3 sequence is 15 residues long. Per germline, CDR1 KGHSH and CDR2 LQKENI. Trimming took 3 bases from V and 7 from J, leaving 15 bases between them.

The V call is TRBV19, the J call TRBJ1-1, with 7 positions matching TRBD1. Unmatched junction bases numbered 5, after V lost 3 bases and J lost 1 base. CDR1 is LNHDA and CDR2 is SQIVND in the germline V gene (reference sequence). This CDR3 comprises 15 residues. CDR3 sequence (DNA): TGTGCCAGTAGTATTGGTGGGACAGCGAACACTGAAGCTTTCTTT. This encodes CASSIGGTANTEAFF.

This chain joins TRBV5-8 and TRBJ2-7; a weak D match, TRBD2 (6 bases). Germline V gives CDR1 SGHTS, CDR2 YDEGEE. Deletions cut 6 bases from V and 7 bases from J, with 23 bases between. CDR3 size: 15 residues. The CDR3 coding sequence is TGTGCCAGCAATATTCCCGCGGCGGGAATACGTGAGCAGTACTTC. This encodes CASNIPAAGIREQYF.

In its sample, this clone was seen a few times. CDR3 residues: CASSLVLGQGNQPQHF. The CDR3 nucleotides read TGTGCCAGCAGCTTAGTGCTGGGACAGGGGAATCAGCCCCAGCATTTT. The genes are TRBV7-9 and TRBJ1-5; TRBD1 matches 10 bases. V gave up 1 base and J gave up 4 bases; unmatched junction bases: 4. Germline V gene lookup returns CDR1 SEHNR and CDR2 FQNEAQ (reference sequence). This CDR3 contains 16 residues.

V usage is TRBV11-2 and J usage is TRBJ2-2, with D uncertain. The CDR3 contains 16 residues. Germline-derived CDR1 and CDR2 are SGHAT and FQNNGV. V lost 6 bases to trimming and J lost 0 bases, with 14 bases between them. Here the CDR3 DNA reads TGTGCCAGCAGTGACGGGTGGATTACGAACACCGGGGAGCTGTTTTTT. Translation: CASSDGWITNTGELFF.

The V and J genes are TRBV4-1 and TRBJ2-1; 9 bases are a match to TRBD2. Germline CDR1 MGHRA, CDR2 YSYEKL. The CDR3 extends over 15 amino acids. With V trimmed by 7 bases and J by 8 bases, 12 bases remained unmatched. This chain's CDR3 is CASNGREGFSHEQFF. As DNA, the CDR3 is TGCGCCAGCAATGGGCGGGAGGGCTTTAGTCATGAGCAGTTCTTC.

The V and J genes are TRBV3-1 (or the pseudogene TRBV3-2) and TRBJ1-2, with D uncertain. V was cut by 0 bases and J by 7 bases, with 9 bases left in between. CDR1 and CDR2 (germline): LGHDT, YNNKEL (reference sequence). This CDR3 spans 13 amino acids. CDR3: CASSQDRSFGYTF. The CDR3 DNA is TGTGCCAGCAGCCAAGACAGGTCCTTTGGCTACACCTTC.

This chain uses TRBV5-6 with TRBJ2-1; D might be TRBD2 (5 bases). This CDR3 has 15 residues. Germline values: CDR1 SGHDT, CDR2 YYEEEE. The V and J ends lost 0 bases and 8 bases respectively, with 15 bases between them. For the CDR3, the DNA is TGTGCCAGCAGCTTGGGTTCGGGGTTTATCGATGAGCAGTTCTTC. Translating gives CASSLGSGFIDEQFF. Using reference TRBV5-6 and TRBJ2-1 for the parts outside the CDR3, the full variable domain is DAGVTQSPTHLIKTRGQQVTLRCSPKSGHDTVSWYQQALGQGPQFIFQYYEEEERQRGNFPDRFSGHQFPNYSSELNVNALLLGDSALYLCASSLGSGFIDEQFFGPGTRLTVL.